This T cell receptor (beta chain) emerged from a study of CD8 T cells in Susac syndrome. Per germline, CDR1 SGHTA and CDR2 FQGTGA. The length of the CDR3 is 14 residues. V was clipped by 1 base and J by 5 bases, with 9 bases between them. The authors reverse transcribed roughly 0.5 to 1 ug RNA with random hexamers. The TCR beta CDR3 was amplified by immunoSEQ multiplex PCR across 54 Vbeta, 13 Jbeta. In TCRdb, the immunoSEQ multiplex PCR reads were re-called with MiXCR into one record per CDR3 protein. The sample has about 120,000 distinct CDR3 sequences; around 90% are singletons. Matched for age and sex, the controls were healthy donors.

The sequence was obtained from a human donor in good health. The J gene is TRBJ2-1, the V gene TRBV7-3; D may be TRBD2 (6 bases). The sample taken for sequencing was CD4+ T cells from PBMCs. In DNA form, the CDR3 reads TGTGCCAGCAGCTTAAGTGGCGGGAACAATGAGCAGTTCTTC. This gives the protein CASSLSGGNNEQFF.